This T cell receptor beta chain comes out of a study of long-term antiretroviral therapy in people with HIV. Comments on this clone: The antigen remains undetermined.

Study-wide points: Blood in the study was drawn between the mid-2000s and the late 2010s, possibly under older ART regimens, which may be less effective than current ones. HIV repertoires showed narrower CDR3 length ranges than controls. Transplant-donor-level diversity was not reached after ART, though diversity increased.

Germline assignment: CDR1 SGHNT and CDR2 YENEEA. V was pared by 0 bases and J by 8 bases, with 6 bases of the junction left unmatched. This CDR3 spans 15 amino acids. The assay, immunoSEQ v3.0, was run at survey level. Profiled with immunoSEQ multiplex PCR; TCRdb holds only in-frame clones, not every one. The sample includes about 14,000 clones, more than 75% of them seen just once. Sequencing used unsorted PBMCs, obtained 3.1 years after starting antiretroviral therapy. This chain connects TRBV11-3 to TRBJ2-1, with TRBD2 matching over 8 bases. The receptor was derived from a man aged 40-55 years with HIV. The CDR3 sequence is CASSLDSQRGHEQFF. CDR3 bases: TGTGCCAGCAGCTTAGATAGCCAGCGGGGGCATGAGCAGTTCTTC.